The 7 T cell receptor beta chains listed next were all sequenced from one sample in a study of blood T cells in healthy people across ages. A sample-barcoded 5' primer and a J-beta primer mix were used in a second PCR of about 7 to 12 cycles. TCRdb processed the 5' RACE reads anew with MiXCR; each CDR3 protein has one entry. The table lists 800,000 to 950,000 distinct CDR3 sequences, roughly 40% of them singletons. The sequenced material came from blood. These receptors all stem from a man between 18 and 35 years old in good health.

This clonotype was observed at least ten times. In DNA, the CDR3 is TGCGCCAGCAGCCCGGGGACAGGGGGGAATCAGCCCCAGCATTTT. The encoded protein is CASSPGTGGNQPQHF. The rearrangement links TRBV5-1 to TRBJ1-5; TRBD1 aligns across 11 bases. Germline V gene lookup returns CDR1 SGHRS and CDR2 YFSETQ. CDR3 length: 15 amino acids. V shed 4 bases, J shed 4 bases, and the junction held 4 bases outside the gene matches.

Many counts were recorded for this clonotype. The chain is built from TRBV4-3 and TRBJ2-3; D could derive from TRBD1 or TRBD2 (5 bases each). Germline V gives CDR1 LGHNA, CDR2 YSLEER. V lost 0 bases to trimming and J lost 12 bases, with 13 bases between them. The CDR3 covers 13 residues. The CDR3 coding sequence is TGCGCCAGCAGCCAAGATACGACGGGGCGCCAGTATTTT. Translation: CASSQDTTGRQYF.

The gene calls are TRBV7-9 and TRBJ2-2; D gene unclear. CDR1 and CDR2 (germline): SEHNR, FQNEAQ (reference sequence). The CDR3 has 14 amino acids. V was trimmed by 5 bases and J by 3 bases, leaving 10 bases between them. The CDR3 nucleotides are TGTGCCAGCAGCGCAGTGCCGTACACCGGGGAGCTGTTTTTT. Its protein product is CASSAVPYTGELFF.

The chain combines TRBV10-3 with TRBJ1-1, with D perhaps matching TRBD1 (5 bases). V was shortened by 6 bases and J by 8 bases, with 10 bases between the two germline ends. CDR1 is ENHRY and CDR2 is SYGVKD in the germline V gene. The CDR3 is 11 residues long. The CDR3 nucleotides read TGTGCCATCAGCCGGGACCGCGAAGCTTTCTTT. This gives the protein CAISRDREAFF.

The CDR3 loop reads CASSQDRRREGSQPQHF. The CDR3 coding sequence is TGCGCCAGCAGCCAAGATCGGAGGCGTGAAGGGTCTCAGCCCCAGCATTTT. The chain recombines TRBV4-1 with TRBJ1-5; D not certain. This CDR3 is 17 amino acids long. From germline, CDR1 is MGHRA and CDR2 YSYEKL. The V end lost 0 bases, the J end lost 6 bases, and 18 bases lay between the germline ends.

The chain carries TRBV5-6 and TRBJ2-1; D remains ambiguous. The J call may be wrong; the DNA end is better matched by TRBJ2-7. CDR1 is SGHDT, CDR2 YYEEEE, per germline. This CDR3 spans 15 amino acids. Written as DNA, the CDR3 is TGTGCCAGCAGCTGGAATCCTTTTTCCTACAATGAGCAGTACTTC. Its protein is CASSWNPFSYNEQYF.

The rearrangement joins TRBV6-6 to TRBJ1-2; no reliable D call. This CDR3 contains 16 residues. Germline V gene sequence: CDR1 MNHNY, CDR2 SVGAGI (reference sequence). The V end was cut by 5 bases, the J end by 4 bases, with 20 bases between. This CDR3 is CASSTGREGRGYGYTF. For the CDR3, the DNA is TGTGCCAGCAGTACCGGGAGAGAAGGGCGCGGCTATGGCTACACCTTC.